This entry lists 12 T cell receptor beta chains sequenced from one sample in a study of cytomegalovirus exposure and HLA in healthy donors. The primer mix had 60 Vbeta and 13 Jbeta primers. This table comes from immunoSEQ multiplex PCR, and its TCRdb copy is limited to in-frame clones, with some not included. Of fewer than 200,000 clones in the sample, roughly 78% were seen once. The sequencing sample was made of PBMCs. These receptors were collected from a man in his forties or fifties in good health and CMV-seronegative.

The V call is TRBV14, the J call TRBJ2-4; D may be TRBD2 (5 bases). There are 19 residues in the CDR3. Trimming took off 2 bases at V and 8 bases at J, with 28 bases between the two ends. Germline V lookup: CDR1 SGHDN, CDR2 FVKESK. The CDR3 reads CASSQHPGMGHSYGDIQYF. CDR3 nucleotides: TGTGCCAGCAGCCAACACCCCGGCATGGGCCACTCGTACGGGGACATTCAGTACTTC. Together with reference TRBV14 and TRBJ2-4, the CDR3 gives the full variable domain: EAGVTQFPSHSVIEKGQTVTLRCDPISGHDNLYWYRRVMGKEIKFLLHFVKESKQDESGMPNNRFLAERTGGTYSTLKVQPAELEDSGVYFCASSQHPGMGHSYGDIQYFGAGTRLSVL.

The V gene is TRBV11-2, the J gene TRBJ1-4; D remains unclear. This CDR3 contains 15 residues. Germline V gene sequence: CDR1 SGHAT, CDR2 FQNNGV. V lost 5 bases and J 4 bases, leaving 14 bases between the germline ends. The CDR3 reads CASSLRPWYNEKLFF. DNA for the CDR3: TGTGCCAGCAGCCTGAGGCCTTGGTATAATGAAAAACTGTTTTTT. The entire variable domain, with the rest obtained from reference TRBV11-2 and TRBJ1-4, is as follows: EAGVAQSPRYKIIEKRQSVAFWCNPISGHATLYWYQQILGQGPKLLIQFQNNGVVDDSQLPKDRFSAERLKGVDSTLKIQPAKLEDSAVYLCASSLRPWYNEKLFFGSGTQLSVL.

The V call is TRBV6-6, the J call TRBJ2-7; D may be TRBD1 (6 bases). V dropped 7 bases and J dropped 6 bases, with 16 bases sitting between them. CDR1 and CDR2 from the germline V gene are MNHNY and SVGAGI (reference sequence). The CDR3 totals 13 residues. The CDR3 nucleotides read TGTGCCAGCATAGGGGGTATTTTTTCCGAGCAGTACTTC. Translation gives CASIGGIFSEQYF.

The chain employs TRBV10-3 and TRBJ2-2; 14 bases line up with TRBD2. The CDR3 is 17 residues long. The germline CDR1 and CDR2 sequences are ENHRY and SYGVKD. J gave up 1 base and V 8 bases, and 6 bases lay outside the gene matches. The CDR3 loop reads CAIGTSGRLGNTGELFF. CDR3 in DNA: TGTGCCATCGGGACTAGCGGGAGACTGGGGAACACCGGGGAGCTGTTTTTT.

The rearrangement uses TRBV30 and TRBJ2-7; D perhaps matches TRBD1 (6 bases). The CDR3 sequence is 14 residues long. Looked up from germline, CDR1 is GTSNPN and CDR2 is SVGIG (reference sequence). V was cut by 5 bases and J by 0 bases, with 14 bases left in between. CDR3 coding DNA: TGTGCCTGGGCCTTCGACAGGTCCTCCTACGAGCAGTACTTC. It specifies CAWAFDRSSYEQYF.

The J gene is TRBJ2-7, the V gene TRBV6-1; 7 bases line up with TRBD2. The junction had 0 bases not matched to a gene; V was cut back by 0 bases and J by 1 base. There are 14 residues in the CDR3. Germline CDR1 MNHNS, CDR2 SASEGT. Here the CDR3 reads CASSEAGLSYEQYF. CDR3 nucleotides: TGTGCCAGCAGTGAAGCGGGACTATCCTACGAGCAGTACTTC.

The rearrangement uses TRBV5-1 and TRBJ2-7; 12 positions match TRBD2. The V segment lost 3 bases and the J segment 4 bases; nucleotides outside the gene matches: 11. The CDR3 runs to 17 residues. Germline CDR1 reads SGHRS; CDR2 reads YFSETQ. CDR3 amino acids: CASSSALSSGRAYEQYF. DNA of the CDR3: TGCGCCAGCAGCTCGGCCTTGTCTAGCGGGAGGGCTTACGAGCAGTACTTC.

The chain recombines TRBV11-3 with TRBJ2-1; D unclear. V shed 0 bases and J shed 4 bases, with 10 bases lying between them. Germline values: CDR1 SGHNT, CDR2 YENEEA. The CDR3 runs 15 residues. This chain's CDR3 is CASSLERHCYNEQFF. In DNA form, the CDR3 reads TGTGCCAGCAGCTTAGAGCGGCACTGTTACAATGAGCAGTTCTTC.

The chain couples TRBV23-1 to TRBJ1-2; D is possibly TRBD1 (5 bases). TRBV23-1 is an ORF; its function is uncertain. The CDR3 contains 15 residues. The ends were cut back, 7 bases at V and 8 bases at J, with 23 bases in the middle. The CDR3 DNA reads as TGCGCCAGCACCCAACACGATGACAGCCGAGAGGGCTACACCTTC. This sequence encodes CASTQHDDSREGYTF.

The chain joins TRBV30 to TRBJ2-1, with TRBD2 matching 7 bases. The length of the CDR3 is 18 residues. The trim removed 2 bases at V and 0 bases at J, leaving 13 bases unmatched. Germline V gives CDR1 GTSNPN, CDR2 SVGIG (reference sequence). CDR3 sequence: CAWSQPTSLTSSYNEQFF. CDR3 coding DNA: TGTGCCTGGAGTCAACCGACTAGCCTTACAAGCTCCTACAATGAGCAGTTCTTC.

This chain links TRBV5-1 with TRBJ2-7; 9 nucleotides match TRBD1. There are 14 residues in the CDR3. With 4 bases clipped from V and 5 bases from J, the junction kept 7 bases outside the gene matches. CDR1 is SGHRS, CDR2 YFSETQ, per germline. The CDR3 DNA sequence: TGCGCCAGCAGCGCCAACAGGGGGCAGGACGAGCAGTACTTC. This codes for CASSANRGQDEQYF.

The chain combines TRBV10-3 with TRBJ2-7; weak D call: TRBD1 (6 bases). Germline CDR1 reads ENHRY; CDR2 reads SYGVKD. CDR3 length equals 16 residues. The V end was cut by 4 bases, the J end by 3 bases, with 19 bases between. The CDR3 nucleotides are TGTGCCATCAGTGGTGGTGAGGGGCAGGGGATCTACGAGCAGTACTTC. It codes for CAISGGEGQGIYEQYF.